This T cell receptor beta chain appears in the sequencing data of a study of technical replicates of blood from a handful of donors. Germline lookup yields CDR1 MNHEY and CDR2 SVGAGI. This CDR3 is built from 15 residues. The V end lost 5 bases, the J end lost 0 bases, and 11 bases lay between the germline ends. Sequencing used immunoSEQ multiplex PCR; TCRdb keeps in-frame clones, though not all of them. The sample includes about 76,000 clones, approximately 94% of them seen just once. The J gene is TRBJ2-1, the V gene TRBV6-5; no clear D. The receptor was isolated from a human donor in good health. The sample taken for sequencing was T cells isolated from PBMCs. The CDR3 DNA reads TGTGCCAGCAGTGTAACTTCTGTCTCCTACAATGAGCAGTTCTTC. It encodes CASSVTSVSYNEQFF.